Presented here are 25 T cell receptor beta chains from one specimen sequenced in a study of blood T cells in healthy people across ages. A second PCR, run for about 7 to 11 cycles, used a sample-barcoded 5' primer plus a J-beta primer mix. MiXCR, applied by TCRdb to the 5' RACE reads, yields one record per CDR3 protein. Among 750,000 to 1,000,000 distinct CDR3 sequences listed, almost 30% were seen once. This sample was shared with a second study, whose subject was T cells of mothers and their children.

Material: blood. The receptors derive from a woman in her thirties or forties in good health.

The chain employs TRBV20-1 and TRBJ1-5; 8 positions agree with TRBD1. Germline V gene data show CDR1 as DFQATT and CDR2 as SNEGSKA (reference sequence). The CDR3 runs to 15 residues. The trim removed 3 bases at V and 6 bases at J, leaving 10 bases unmatched. The CDR3 here is CSARGATGVFQPQHF. The CDR3 DNA follows: TGCAGTGCTAGGGGGGCGACAGGGGTCTTTCAGCCCCAGCATTTT.

Concerning this clonotype: Its ends do not fully match the called genes, so a read error is possible. The V call is TRBV7-7, the J call TRBJ2-5; weak D call: TRBD2 (6 bases). Germline V gene lookup returns CDR1 SSHAT and CDR2 FNYEAQ (reference sequence). The CDR3 length is 17 residues. CDR3 sequence reads: CASSPQPAGRGADTQYF. The CDR3 DNA is TGTGCTAGCAGCCCCCAACCCGCGGGGCGCGGAGCAGATACGCAGTACTTC. The full variable domain, its missing parts supplied by reference TRBV7-7 and TRBJ2-5, is GAGVSQSPRYKVTKRGQDVTLRCDPISSHATLYWYQQALGQGPEFLTYFNYEAQPDKSGLPSDRFSAERPEGSISTLTIQRTEQRDSAMYRCASSPQPAGRGADTQYFGPGTRLLVL.

The V gene is TRBV20-1, the J gene TRBJ1-2; tentative D call: TRBD1 (5 bases). Germline V gene data show CDR1 as DFQATT and CDR2 as SNEGSKA (reference sequence). The ends were cut back, 1 base at V and 8 bases at J, with 11 bases in the middle. The CDR3 is made up of 12 amino acids. The DNA for the CDR3 is TGCAGTGCTAGAGGGGGGGTAAGAGGCTACACCTTC. It is translated as CSARGGVRGYTF.

CDR3 coding DNA: TGTGCCAGCAAATACAGGCTACCATTCAATTCACCCCTCCACTTT. Protein: CASKYRLPFNSPLHF. This rearrangement joins TRBV21-1 to TRBJ1-6; the table's D call of TRBD1 was not tested on the DNA. TRBV21-1 is annotated as a pseudogene. The CDR3 has 15 amino acids.

This chain joins TRBV18 and TRBJ1-1; D is unclear. Per the germline V gene, CDR1 is KGHSH and CDR2 is LQKENI. The CDR3 is 16 residues long. V lost 0 bases and J 0 bases, leaving 11 bases between the germline ends. This CDR3 reads CASSPPPTTMNTEAFF. In nucleotides, the CDR3 is TGTGCCAGCTCACCACCCCCGACAACGATGAACACTGAAGCTTTCTTT.

The chain uses TRBV3-1 and TRBJ1-6; D is undetermined. Looked up from germline, CDR1 is LGHDT and CDR2 is YNNKEL (reference sequence). The CDR3 consists of 17 residues. V was pared by 1 base and J by 6 bases, with 16 bases between. The CDR3 nucleotides are TGTGCCAGCAGCCAAGTGCAGGCGGTAATGGGTAATTCACCCCTCCACTTT. Protein sequence: CASSQVQAVMGNSPLHF. The full variable domain, rest sourced from reference TRBV3-1 and TRBJ1-6, is DTAVSQTPKYLVTQMGNDKSIKCEQNLGHDTMYWYKQDSKKFLKIMFSYNNKELIINETVPNRFSPKSPDKAHLNLHINSLELGDSAVYFCASSQVQAVMGNSPLHFGNGTRLTVT.

This rearrangement joins TRBV6-6 to TRBJ1-4; D remains ambiguous. Deletions cut 4 bases from V and 8 bases from J, with 14 bases between. CDR3 size: 14 residues. In germline, CDR1 is MNHNY, CDR2 SVGAGI (reference sequence). The CDR3 sequence is CASSWPDGREKLFF. DNA of the CDR3: TGTGCCAGCAGTTGGCCGGACGGGCGGGAAAAACTGTTTTTT.

The gene calls are TRBV12-3 or TRBV12-4 and TRBJ2-3; 10 bases match TRBD2. The CDR3 sequence is 15 residues long. With V trimmed by 5 bases and J by 2 bases, 4 bases remained unmatched. The CDR3 sequence is CASSPLAGVTDTQYF. In DNA form, the CDR3 reads TGTGCCAGCAGTCCCCTAGCGGGGGTCACAGATACGCAGTATTTT.

This clonotype was seen repeatedly, ten times or more. The V gene is TRBV29-1, the J gene TRBJ2-7; D call uncertain. Per the germline V gene, CDR1 is SQVTM and CDR2 is ANQGSEA. V was trimmed by 2 bases and J by 0 bases, leaving 8 bases between them. The CDR3 has 13 amino acids. CDR3 loop: CSVESPASYEQYF. The CDR3 DNA is TGCAGCGTTGAAAGCCCAGCCTCCTACGAGCAGTACTTC.

This chain connects TRBV6-2 or TRBV6-3 to TRBJ1-1; D is possibly TRBD1 (5 bases). The CDR3 is 13 residues long. V gave up 7 bases and J gave up 5 bases, with 14 bases separating them. From germline, CDR1 is MNHEY and CDR2 SVGEGT. Here the CDR3 reads CASTREGWTEAFF. For the CDR3, the DNA is TGTGCCAGCACCAGGGAGGGGTGGACTGAAGCTTTCTTT.

This clonotype was found a few times. The rearrangement uses TRBV13 and TRBJ1-1; D ambiguous. The CDR3 loop spans 12 amino acids. Trimming stripped 4 bases from V and 4 bases from J, with 7 bases between. Germline V CDR1 and CDR2: PRHDT, FYEKMQ (reference sequence). The CDR3 nucleotides are TGTGCCAGCAGCTCAACCCGCACTGAAGCTTTCTTT. This translates into CASSSTRTEAFF.

This clonotype was found a few times. A much larger clone differs from this one at a single base, so this may be a read error. V gene TRBV20-1 combines with J gene TRBJ2-7; D gene ambiguous. V was shortened by 3 bases and J by 7 bases, with 16 bases between the two germline ends. Germline CDR1 DFQATT, CDR2 SNEGSKA (reference sequence). This CDR3 has 13 residues. The CDR3, as DNA: TGCAGTGCTAGTAACGGGCACTACAATGAGCAGTACTTC. This encodes CSASNGHYNEQYF.

The CDR3 region is CSASDARLYGYTF. The DNA for the CDR3 is TGCAGTGCTAGCGATGCTCGGCTATATGGCTACACCTTC. The genes are TRBV20-1 and TRBJ1-2; unclear D gene. The ends were cut back, 3 bases at V and 5 bases at J, with 13 bases in the middle. The germline V gene has CDR1 DFQATT and CDR2 SNEGSKA (reference sequence). This CDR3 is built from 13 residues.

This clonotype has more than one count but fewer than ten. The chain carries TRBV6-1 and TRBJ2-3, with 10 bases lining up with TRBD2. With V trimmed by 6 bases and J by 1 base, 10 bases remained unmatched. There are 17 residues in the CDR3. Per germline, CDR1 MNHNS and CDR2 SASEGT. The CDR3 DNA follows: TGTGCCAGCAGCCCTCTGACTAGCGGGCCAGGCACAGATACGCAGTATTTT. This gives the protein CASSPLTSGPGTDTQYF.

Many counts were recorded for this clonotype. The V and J genes are TRBV7-2 and TRBJ2-7; TRBD2 agrees at 11 bases. Germline V gives CDR1 SGHTA, CDR2 FQGNSA. The V and J ends lost 4 bases and 7 bases, in that order; junction bases with no gene match: 9. The CDR3 loop spans 15 amino acids. The CDR3 DNA follows: TGTGCCAGCAGCTCGACTAGCGGGGTAACAAGTGAGCAGTACTTC. Translating gives CASSSTSGVTSEQYF.

This clonotype was recorded at least ten times. DNA for the CDR3: TGTGCCAGCAGCTTAGGGCAGGGGTTTAACTATGGCTACACCTTC. Translated, it gives CASSLGQGFNYGYTF. This sequence joins TRBV7-2 and TRBJ1-2; tentative D call: TRBD1 (6 bases). Germline assignment: CDR1 SGHTA and CDR2 FQGNSA. V shed 1 base and J shed 1 base, with 10 bases lying between them. CDR3 length: 15 residues.

The rearrangement uses TRBV6-1 and TRBJ2-7, with D perhaps TRBD2 (7 bases). This CDR3 spans 12 amino acids. Deletions cut 11 bases from V and 9 bases from J, with 20 bases between. Germline V gene lookup returns CDR1 MNHNS and CDR2 SASEGT. This CDR3 is CAALGGDNGQYF. CDR3 bases: TGTGCCGCCCTGGGGGGGGACAATGGGCAGTACTTC.

In its sample, this clonotype was seen many times. The chain is built from TRBV12-3 or TRBV12-4 and TRBJ1-2; D is ambiguous. This CDR3 has 13 residues. V shed 6 bases and J shed 2 bases, with 10 bases lying between them. CDR3 in DNA: TGTGCCAGCAGGCTTGAAGAGAACTATGGCTACACCTTC. It specifies CASRLEENYGYTF.

The genes are TRBV24-1 and TRBJ1-5; TRBD1 aligns across 11 bases. Trimming cost V 5 bases and J 7 bases; bases outside gene matches: 6. The CDR3 is 15 amino acids. Germline assignment: CDR1 KGHDR and CDR2 SFDVKD. In DNA form, the CDR3 reads TGTGCCACCAGTGCCAAGGACAGGGGGCAACAGCCCCAGCATTTT. Residues: CATSAKDRGQQPQHF.

For this clonotype: One end of the junction does not line up with germline, which may come from a read error. This chain links TRBV12-3 or TRBV12-4 with TRBJ2-3, with a possible D match to TRBD2 (5 bases). The CDR3 loop spans 14 amino acids. The CDR3 reads CTSSLAGITDTQYF. In nucleotides, the CDR3 is TGTACCAGCAGTTTAGCCGGGATCACAGATACGCAGTATTTT.

This clonotype was seen ten or more times. In DNA, the CDR3 is TGTGCCAGCAGTTCTGGGGGGACAGGGGGCAACTACAATGAGCAGTTCTTC. It is translated as CASSSGGTGGNYNEQFF. The genes are TRBV12-3 or TRBV12-4 and TRBJ2-1; 12 nucleotides agree with TRBD1. This CDR3 is built from 17 residues. The ends lost 4 bases at V and 3 bases at J; junction bases unmatched: 7.

To note about this clonotype: At one end, the junction sequence differs from germline, possibly due to a read error. This chain uses TRBV10-2 with TRBJ1-1; the match to TRBD1 covers 9 bases. The CDR3 sequence is 13 residues long. The germline gives CDR1 WSHSY, CDR2 SAAADI. DNA of the CDR3: TGCGCCAGCAGGGACAGGGGAAAGGCAGAAGTTTTCTTT. Translation: CASRDRGKAEVFF.

This clonotype came up many times. The chain carries TRBV28 and TRBJ2-3; 12 bases are a match to TRBD2. The CDR3 runs 20 residues. Trimming cost V 2 bases and J 1 base; bases outside gene matches: 13. Germline assignment: CDR1 MDHEN and CDR2 SYDVKM. The CDR3 coding sequence is TGTGCCAGCAGTTTAGCCCCCGGACTAGCGGGGTTACGTCGCACAGATACGCAGTATTTT. It codes for CASSLAPGLAGLRRTDTQYF. Filled out from reference TRBV28 and TRBJ2-3, the complete variable domain reads DVKVTQSSRYLVKRTGEKVFLECVQDMDHENMFWYRQDPGLGLRLIYFSYDVKMKEKGDIPEGYSVSREKKERFSLILESASTNQTSMYLCASSLAPGLAGLRRTDTQYFGPGTRLTVL.

The table lists this clonotype with a few counts. The chain combines TRBV12-3 or TRBV12-4 with TRBJ2-1; TRBD2 is a possible D gene (7 bases). The CDR3 extends over 14 amino acids. Trimming cost V 5 bases and J 5 bases, with 13 bases left between them. CDR3 DNA: TGTGCCAGCAGTGTTGCGGGGGCGGACAATGAGCAGTTCTTC. Amino acid sequence: CASSVAGADNEQFF.

This clonotype showed up just a few times. The chain recombines TRBV5-1 with TRBJ2-5; D could derive from TRBD1 or TRBD2 (5 bases each). The germline gives CDR1 SGHRS, CDR2 YFSETQ. This CDR3 has 12 amino acids. V was cut by 7 bases and J by 2 bases, with 9 bases left in between. CDR3 loop: CASRDVQETQYF. The DNA for the CDR3 is TGCGCCAGCCGGGACGTTCAAGAGACCCAGTACTTC.